These T cell receptor beta chains were read from a single sample in a study of CD8+CD57+ T cells in acquired aplastic anemia. TCRdb re-called the reads with MiXCR, one entry per CDR3 protein. The sample lists some 70,000 distinct CDR3 sequences; approximately 51% were seen once. The source material was sorted CD4+, CD8+, or CD8+CD57+ T cells (not recorded which) from PBMCs. The source of these receptors is a human donor in good health, serving as a control. CDR3s include the opening cysteine and the closing phenylalanine or tryptophan.

14 TRBJ1-2 TRBV4-1 CASSQDKSGYGYTF
13 TRBJ2-7 TRBV7-9 CASRPGGSYEQYF
15 TRBJ1-2 TRBV7-9 CASSPTGGRASGYTF
14 TRBJ2-3 TRBV7-9 CASSPRLPTDTQYF
16 TRBJ2-1 TRBV15 CATSREMAGVYNEQFF
15 TRBJ1-6 TRBV2 CASRTPGQYNSPLHF
16 TRBJ1-6 TRBV7-7 CASSLAGKTPNSPLHF
15 TRBJ1-6 TRBV25-1 CASGHEDRGNSPLHF
14 TRBJ2-7 TRBV29-1 CSADITGNSYEQYF
16 TRBJ2-7 TRBV5-5 CASSLGPVGGNYEQYF
16 TRBJ2-2 TRBV27 CASSRLGGTGTGELFF
12 TRBJ1-1 TRBV2 CASRIPNTEAFF
15 TRBJ2-7 TRBV7-9 CASSLGEGASYEQYF
15 TRBJ2-7 TRBV10-3 CAISFPGQGAYEQYF
17 TRBJ2-3 TRBV10-3 CAISGRASGGNTDTQYF
15 TRBJ2-1 TRBV7-8 CASSSRAQGGDEQFF
12 TRBJ1-3 TRBV19 CASSITGSTIYF
16 TRBJ2-7 TRBV7-9 CASSSTGGGGLHEQYF
14 TRBJ2-2 TRBV20-1 CSAPAPLGTGELFF
14 TRBJ1-3 TRBV5-1 CASSLLGIGNTIYF
14 TRBJ1-6 TRBV7-9 CASRRTGDNSPLHF
14 TRBJ2-7 TRBV6-1 CASSSIGSTYEQYF
15 TRBJ2-7 TRBV27 CASTPTTSVAYEQYF
13 TRBJ2-3 TRBV29-1 CSVEDGAGDTQYF
17 TRBJ2-7 TRBV15 CATSRDDSGQGLYEQYF
15 TRBJ2-7 TRBV7-9 CASSPGQGRAYEQYF
17 TRBJ2-1 TRBV29-1 CSVEGLAGAPVHNEQFF
14 TRBJ1-1 TRBV6-6 CASRTRQVDTEAFF
11 TRBJ2-3 TRBV29-1 CSITDTDTQYF
16 TRBJ2-5 TRBV24-1 CATSDGHRGNQETQYF
17 TRBJ2-7 TRBV7-6 CASSLGTGVQTYYEQYF
11 TRBJ2-5 TRBV20-1 CSASPTETQYF
14 TRBJ2-1 TRBV5-6 CASSFGTGTNEQFF
12 TRBJ2-3 TRBV20-1 CSVGTSTDTQYF
15 TRBJ1-1 TRBV7-9 CASSLAGQLFAEAFF
12 TRBJ2-5 TRBV2 CASGSGGETQYF
13 TRBJ1-6 TRBV20-1 CSGTDSHNSPLHF
14 TRBJ1-2 TRBV25-1 CASSDQGANYGYTF
15 TRBJ2-1 TRBV5-1 CASRHVGGGHNEQFF
11 TRBJ2-7 TRBV2 CASSGTVEQYF
16 TRBJ2-7 TRBV15 CATSRDKTSTRGEQYF
12 TRBJ1-4 TRBV4-1 CASSPVGGKLFF
12 TRBJ1-2 TRBV29-1 CSVVLGNYGYTF
18 TRBJ1-2 TRBV11-2 CASSSTRDREGSNYGYTF
15 TRBJ2-5 TRBV24-1 CATSDPSGSGETQYF
20 TRBJ2-2 TRBV4-2 CASSLKGVAGSEKSTGELFF
16 TRBJ1-5 TRBV4-1 CASSQAQGGADQPQHF